Here is one T cell receptor beta chain with its context. This clone's antigen is unknown. Base qualities are not recorded, but no much larger clone differs from it by a single base. Whole blood was collected in K2EDTA tubes by collaborating institutions according to the institutions' own protocols. Collaborator samples were shipped for TCRbeta analysis as frozen whole blood, isolated PBMCs, or DNA extracted from either sample type. TCRbeta CDR3 regions were amplified from genomic DNA using the immunoSEQ Assay, a bias-controlled multiplex PCR. On the authors' methods: The number of nucleated cells in each sample was estimated from the amplification of reference gene primers within the assay. Sequence reads were collapsed and filtered to measure the absolute abundance of every unique TCRbeta CDR3 rearrangement. For each sample, productive Simpson clonality was calculated as the square root of Simpson's diversity index across productive rearrangements. The clones in this table, taken by TCRdb from immuneACCESS, are in-frame only. Not every clone is retained; where verified, under half of the shortfall comes from an unresolved V gene, and the cause of the rest is unknown. V and J calls and clone size follow that table, whereas D and trimming were derived from the DNA. The sample table records approximately 140,000 clones; more than 60% of these occur just once. The top ten hold 16% of the sample.

The data were obtained in a study of blood T cell repertoires in COVID-19 (dated by TCRdb to 2020 to 2022). With respect to the entire study: Samples from collaborators originated in the United States, Italy and Spain and spanned both the acute and convalescent phases of COVID-19. Sample metadata almost always included a de-identified subject ID, COVID-19 status, age in years and sex. A freely available public database, intended as a resource for researchers studying the immune response to SARS-CoV-2, is where the repertoires were released. The material from the prospective study consisted of cDNA or gDNA derived from T cells, B-cell-depleted T cells, or PBMCs. Where available, HLA class I and class II types were taken from metadata supplied by the sample provider and were not determined by assay-based typing. Deeply sampled blood TCRbeta repertoires from subjects exposed to, actively infected with, or recovered from COVID-19 were included in the dataset. The samples were drawn from two sources: the first 160 participants of the ongoing ImmuneRACE study, and 950 to 1,500 subjects contributed by 6 global collaborators.

Unmatched junction bases come to 4, with V trimmed by 8 bases and J by 2 bases. The CDR3, from cysteine to phenylalanine, totals 13 residues. Just the 39-base CDR3 DNA is kept, in frame starting at base 1. As encoded in the germline V gene (reference sequence), CDR1 is GTSNPN while CDR2 is SVGIG. Results the study describes overall, beyond this receptor: Clinical and demographic metadata were provided uncurated, with the amount varying by source and participant.

Sequencing input: peripheral blood. The source is a man aged 50 to 60 with acute or convalescent COVID-19. Recombination connected TRBV30 to TRBJ1-1, and TRBD1 matches 11 of the central bases. The DNA reads as follows: TGTGCCGGGGGACAGGGGGAAAACACTGAAGCTTTCTTT. This gives the protein CAGGQGENTEAFF.